Included here is one T cell receptor (beta chain) sequence, with context. The junction and the germline gene differ at one end; a read error may be behind it. The data were obtained in a study of tumor-infiltrating lymphocytes in glioblastoma multiforme. Germline-derived CDR1 and CDR2 are DFQATT and SNEGSKA (reference sequence). The CDR3 loop spans 20 amino acids. TCRB libraries came from RNA via three nested multiplex PCR rounds. TCRdb reprocessed the multiplex PCR reads via MiXCR and lists one record per CDR3 protein. The sample comprises about 8,400 distinct CDR3 sequences, around 80% of which are singletons, and about half rests with the top ten.

The sequenced sample consisted of brain tumor tissue. The genes are TRBV20-1 and TRBJ2-3; TRBD2 agrees at 15 bases. This receptor was obtained from a male donor with glioblastoma. CDR3 in DNA: TGTAGTGCTAGTCGCCCCGGACTAGCGGGAGGGCCGAGTGTCACAGATACGCAGTATTTT. Amino acid sequence: CSASRPGLAGGPSVTDTQYF.